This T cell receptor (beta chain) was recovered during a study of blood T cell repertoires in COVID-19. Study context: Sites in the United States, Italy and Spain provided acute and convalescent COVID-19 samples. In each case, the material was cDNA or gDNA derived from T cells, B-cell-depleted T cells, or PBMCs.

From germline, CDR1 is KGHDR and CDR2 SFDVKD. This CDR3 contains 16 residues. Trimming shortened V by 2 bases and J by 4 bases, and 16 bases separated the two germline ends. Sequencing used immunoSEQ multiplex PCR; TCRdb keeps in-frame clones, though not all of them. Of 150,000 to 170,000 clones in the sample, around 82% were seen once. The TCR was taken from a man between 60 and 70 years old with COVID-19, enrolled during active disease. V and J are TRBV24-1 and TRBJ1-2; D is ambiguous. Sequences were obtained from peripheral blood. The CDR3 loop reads CATSDSRRVNGYGYTF. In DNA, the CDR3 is TGTGCCACCAGTGATTCCAGGAGGGTGAATGGCTATGGCTACACCTTC.